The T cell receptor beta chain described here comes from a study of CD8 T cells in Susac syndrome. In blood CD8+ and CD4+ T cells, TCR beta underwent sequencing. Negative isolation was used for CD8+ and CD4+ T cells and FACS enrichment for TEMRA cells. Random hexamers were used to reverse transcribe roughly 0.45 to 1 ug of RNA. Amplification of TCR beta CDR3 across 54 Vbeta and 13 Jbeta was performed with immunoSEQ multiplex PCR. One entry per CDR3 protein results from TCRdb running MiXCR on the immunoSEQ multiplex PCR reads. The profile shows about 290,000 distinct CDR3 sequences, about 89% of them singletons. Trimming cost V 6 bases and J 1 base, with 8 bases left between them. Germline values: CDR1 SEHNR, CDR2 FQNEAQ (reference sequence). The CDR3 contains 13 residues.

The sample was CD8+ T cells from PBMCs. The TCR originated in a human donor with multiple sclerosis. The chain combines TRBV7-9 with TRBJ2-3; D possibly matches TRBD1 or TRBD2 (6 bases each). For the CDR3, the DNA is TGTGCCAGCAGGGAGGGGGGCACAGATACGCAGTATTTT. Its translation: CASREGGTDTQYF.